This TCR beta chain was sequenced during a study of shared clonotypes between healthy human individuals (dated by TCRdb to about 2020). For context, the study as a whole: A few men and two women, aged 18 to 49 years, made up the cohort. Blood TCR repertoires of a handful of healthy adults were deeply sequenced to estimate repertoire size and the extent of clonotype sharing between individuals. Different laboratories and diverse techniques were used to prepare libraries and sequence TCR repertoires, to increase sequencing depth and limit assay-specific biases. Each donor's leukapheresis produced roughly between roughly 0.85 and 9.5 billion PBMCs. The full study reports these points: Pairwise subsampling indicated that sequencing depth was expected to affect the degree of clonotype sharing among donors. Only blood was sampled, and tissue TCR repertoires likely differ from those in blood. The genetic and exposure-history diversity represented was limited by the small number of donors.

Notes on this clone: The antigen it recognizes is unknown. One base away there is no much larger clone; base qualities are not given.

Using the deep immunoSEQ assay, TCR CDR3 regions were amplified from genomic DNA by multiplex PCR. For each cell subset, the extracted genomic DNA was distributed evenly across all wells of several immunoSEQ 96-well plates, and each plate served as one replicate. Each replicate PCR for unsorted PBMC received 300 to 350 ng genomic DNA, equal to tens of thousands of T cell genomes. Unsorted PBMC genomic DNA was sequenced across ten immunoSEQ deep assay plates. The purified libraries were quantified using a Qubit 3.0 fluorometer, sized with a Bioanalyzer 2100, and then quantified again using the KAPA Library Quantification kit. A separate single-read 150-cycle Illumina NextSeq 550 flow cell was used to sequence each immunoSEQ 96-well plate. Under the source paper's analysis protocol: Because the immunoSEQ output included only junctional sequences and no quality scores, the filtering could not be the same as the filtering used for full-length reads. Sequences were annotated with PyIR, a Python wrapper for IgBLAST v1.9, and V/J genes and CDR3 were assigned using IMGT germline references. Reads were removed for weak V/J assignments (E-value above 1e-6), missing CDR3, stop codons, out-of-frame junctions, or ambiguous translated residues. V3J clonotypes were defined as sequences sharing the same inferred V gene, J gene, and CDR3 amino acid sequence. Percentage overlap between repertoires was computed as shared unique clonotypes divided by the size of the smaller repertoire. Three approaches were used to assess repertoire richness: RTK rarefaction, the Chao1 estimator, and Recon v2.1 estimates of unobserved clonotypes. Entries here come from immuneACCESS through TCRdb and include only in-frame sequences with V and J called. Some clones fail to appear in such tables; in the studies checked, an unresolved V gene covers under half of the shortfall, and the cause of the remainder is unknown. V, J and clone size are those of that table, while D and trimming were read from the DNA. Here the sample has 400,000 to 550,000 clones; roughly 85% occur a single time. Of the sample, less than 15% is held by the ten largest clones.

The donors were healthy, HIV-negative adults with no recently reported acute infections or vaccinations. Every donor was a Caucasian adult living in Nashville, Tennessee, USA. For unsorted samples, 70 million to 95 million PBMCs were counted, and genomic DNA was extracted using the QIAamp DNA Blood Mini kit. After blood collection by leukapheresis, PBMCs were isolated using Ficoll-Histopaque density gradient centrifugation and then cryopreserved in the vapor phase of liquid nitrogen. Trimming removed 5 bases from V and 7 bases from J; the gene matches leave 10 bases unexplained. Measured from the cysteine to the phenylalanine, the CDR3 is 16 residues long. Only the CDR3 DNA stays, 48 bases, in frame from base 1. CDR1 SEHNR and CDR2 FQNEAQ are derived from the germline V gene (reference sequence).

The origin of this receptor is a woman in her 40s in good health. Some clones in this sample may be carry-over from other donors' samples. The specimen sequenced was PBMCs. The sequence is built from TRBV7-9 and TRBJ2-4; a stretch of 11 junction bases matches TRBD2. The CDR3 region: CASSVTGTSGFNIQYF. The DNA reads as follows: TGTGCCAGCAGCGTAACGGGGACTAGCGGTTTTAACATTCAGTACTTC.